This T cell receptor beta chain is drawn from a study of blood T cell repertoires in COVID-19. The germline V gene encodes CDR1 SGHRS and CDR2 YFSETQ. The CDR3 extends over 14 amino acids. V shed 4 bases, J shed 4 bases, and the junction held 5 bases outside the gene matches. Profiled with immunoSEQ multiplex PCR; TCRdb holds only in-frame clones, not every one. The sample has about 180,000 clones, 80% to 90% seen once. Sequenced material: peripheral blood. The rearrangement uses TRBV5-1 and TRBJ2-7, with 10 bases that match TRBD1. This clonotype was obtained from a man aged 18-30 years who had recovered from COVID-19. The CDR3 is CASSTDRGKYEQYF. The CDR3 nucleotides are TGCGCCAGCAGCACGGACAGGGGGAAGTACGAGCAGTACTTC.